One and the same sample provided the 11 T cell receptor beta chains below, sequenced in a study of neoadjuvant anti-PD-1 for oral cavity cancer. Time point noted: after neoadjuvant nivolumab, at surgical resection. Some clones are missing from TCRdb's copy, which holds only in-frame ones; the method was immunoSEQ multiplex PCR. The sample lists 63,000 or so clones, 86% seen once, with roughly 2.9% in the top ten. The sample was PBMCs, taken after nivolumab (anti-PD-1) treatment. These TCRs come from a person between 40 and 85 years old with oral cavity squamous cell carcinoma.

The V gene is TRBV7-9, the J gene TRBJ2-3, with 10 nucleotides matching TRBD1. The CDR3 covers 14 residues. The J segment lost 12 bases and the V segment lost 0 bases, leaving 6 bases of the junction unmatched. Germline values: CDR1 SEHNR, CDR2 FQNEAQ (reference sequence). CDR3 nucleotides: TGTGCCAGCAGCTTAGCCAGGACAGGGGGAGGTCAGTATTTT. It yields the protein CASSLARTGGGQYF.

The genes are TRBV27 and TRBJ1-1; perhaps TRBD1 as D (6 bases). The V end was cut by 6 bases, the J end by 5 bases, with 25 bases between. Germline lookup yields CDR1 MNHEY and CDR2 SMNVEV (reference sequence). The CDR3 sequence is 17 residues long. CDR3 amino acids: CASSRSPSGVGGTEAFF. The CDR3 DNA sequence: TGTGCCAGCAGCCGGTCCCCTTCGGGGGTAGGGGGAACTGAAGCTTTCTTT.

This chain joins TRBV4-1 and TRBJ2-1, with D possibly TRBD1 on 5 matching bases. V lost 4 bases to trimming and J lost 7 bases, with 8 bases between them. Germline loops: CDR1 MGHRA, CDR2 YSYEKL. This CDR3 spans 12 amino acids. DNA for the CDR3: TGCGCCAGCAGCCGGGGCGGTAATGAGCAGTTCTTC. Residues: CASSRGGNEQFF.

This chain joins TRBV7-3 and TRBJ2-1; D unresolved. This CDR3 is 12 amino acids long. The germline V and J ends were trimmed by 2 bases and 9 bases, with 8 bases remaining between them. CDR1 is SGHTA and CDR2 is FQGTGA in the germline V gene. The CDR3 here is CASSLEIGEQFF. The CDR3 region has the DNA TGTGCCAGCAGCTTAGAGATAGGTGAGCAGTTCTTC.

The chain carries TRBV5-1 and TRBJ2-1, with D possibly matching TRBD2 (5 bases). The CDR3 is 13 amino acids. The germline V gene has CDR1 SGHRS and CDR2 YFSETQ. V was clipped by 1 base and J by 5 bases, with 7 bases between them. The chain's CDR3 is CASSLYGDNEQFF. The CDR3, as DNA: TGCGCCAGCAGCTTGTACGGGGACAATGAGCAGTTCTTC.

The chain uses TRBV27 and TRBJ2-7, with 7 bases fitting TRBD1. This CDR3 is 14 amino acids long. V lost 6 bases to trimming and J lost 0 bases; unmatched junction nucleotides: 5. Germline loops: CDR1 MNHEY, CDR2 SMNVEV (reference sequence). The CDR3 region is CASSRTGLSYEQYF. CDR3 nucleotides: TGTGCCAGCAGCCGGACAGGACTCTCCTACGAGCAGTACTTC.

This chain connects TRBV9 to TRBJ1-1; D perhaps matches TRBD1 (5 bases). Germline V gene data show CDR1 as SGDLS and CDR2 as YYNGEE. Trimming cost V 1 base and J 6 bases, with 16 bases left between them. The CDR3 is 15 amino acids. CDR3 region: CASSVRGDGWSEAFF. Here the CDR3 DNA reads TGTGCCAGCAGCGTAAGGGGAGACGGGTGGTCTGAAGCTTTCTTT.

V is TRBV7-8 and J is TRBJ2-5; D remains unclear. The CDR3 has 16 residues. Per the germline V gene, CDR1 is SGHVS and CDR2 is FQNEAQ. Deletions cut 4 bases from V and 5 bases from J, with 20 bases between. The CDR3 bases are TGTGCCAGCAGCTCAGACCGGGTCCCAAGGTTGGAGACCCAGTACTTC. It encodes CASSSDRVPRLETQYF.

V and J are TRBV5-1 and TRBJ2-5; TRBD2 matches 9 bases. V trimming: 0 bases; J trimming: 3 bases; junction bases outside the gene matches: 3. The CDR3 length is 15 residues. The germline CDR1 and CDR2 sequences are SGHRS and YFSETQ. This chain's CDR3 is CASSLVLAGEETQYF. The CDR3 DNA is TGCGCCAGCAGCTTGGTTTTAGCGGGGGAAGAGACCCAGTACTTC.

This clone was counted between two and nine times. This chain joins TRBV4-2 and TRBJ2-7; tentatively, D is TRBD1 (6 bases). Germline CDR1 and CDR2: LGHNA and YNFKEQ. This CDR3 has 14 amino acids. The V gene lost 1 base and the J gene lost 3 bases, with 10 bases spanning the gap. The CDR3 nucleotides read TGTGCCAGCAGCCAAGGAGCAGGGGTCTACGAGCAGTACTTC. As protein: CASSQGAGVYEQYF.

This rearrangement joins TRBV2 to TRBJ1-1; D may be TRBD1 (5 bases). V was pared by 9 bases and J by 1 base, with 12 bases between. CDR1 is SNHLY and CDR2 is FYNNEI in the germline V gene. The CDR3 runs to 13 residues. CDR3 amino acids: CASSTGGNTEAFF. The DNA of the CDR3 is TGTGCCAGTTCGACCGGGGGGAACACTGAAGCTTTCTTT.